The rows below give T cell receptor beta chains drawn from one sample of a study of neurological immune-mediated disorders. TCRdb recomputed calls from the 5' RACE reads with MiXCR, one row per CDR3 protein. In the table there are some 65,000 distinct CDR3 sequences, less than 5.5% of which are singletons. What was sequenced was PBMCs. Receptors originate from a woman aged 25-40 years with multiple sclerosis. The CDR3 runs from the conserved cysteine through the conserved F or W. A D gene is named only where the DNA matches it firmly. The listing skips clone size in some rows; elsewhere it reads once, few, many or a size class.

v_call,j_call,clone_size,d_call,cdr3_aa,cdr3_nt
TRBV6-6,TRBJ1-4,many,.,CASQQQGVDEKLFF,TGTGCCAGCCAGCAACAGGGTGTCGATGAAAAACTGTTTTTT
TRBV5-5,TRBJ1-1,many,.,CASSFLIRGNTEAFF,TGTGCCAGCAGCTTCCTAATCCGGGGGAACACTGAAGCTTTCTTT
TRBV7-9,TRBJ1-1,many,TRBD1,CASSSTGSSTEAFF,TGTGCCAGCAGCTCGACAGGGTCGAGCACTGAAGCTTTCTTT
TRBV12-3/TRBV12-4,TRBJ1-2,many,.,CASSFVEGGRGGYGYTF,TGTGCCAGCAGTTTCGTTGAGGGTGGCAGGGGCGGCTATGGCTACACCTTC
TRBV12-3/TRBV12-4,TRBJ2-3,few,TRBD1,CASSLGQAWAQYF,TGTGCCAGCAGTCTCGGACAGGCCTGGGCGCAGTATTTT
TRBV5-1,TRBJ2-3,many,.,CASSLDPSGGSGTGDTQYF,TGCGCCAGCAGCTTGGACCCCTCTGGTGGCAGCGGTACCGGAGATACGCAGTATTTT
TRBV5-1,TRBJ1-4,.,TRBD1,CASSGSGQFNEKLFF,TGCGCCAGCAGCGGATCGGGACAGTTTAATGAAAAACTGTTTTTT
TRBV5-1,TRBJ1-4,.,.,CASSDPGSIGEKLFF,TGCGCCAGCAGCGACCCCGGGTCGATCGGTGAAAAACTGTTTTTT
TRBV3-1,TRBJ1-2,few,.,CASSIGREGYTF,TGTGCCAGCAGTATTGGCAGAGAAGGCTACACCTTC
TRBV5-6,TRBJ1-5,many,.,CASSLGAQPQHF,TGTGCCAGCAGCTTGGGGGCTCAGCCCCAGCATTTT
TRBV20-1,TRBJ1-1,many,.,CSARARGLDTEAFF,TGCAGTGCCCGCGCCAGGGGTTTGGACACTGAAGCTTTCTTT
TRBV7-6,TRBJ2-7,.,.,CASSETESSSYEQYF,TGTGCCAGCTCCGAGACTGAGTCCAGCTCCTACGAGCAGTACTTC
TRBV20-1,TRBJ1-4,many,.,CSASPDSFNEKLFF,TGCAGTGCTTCCCCGGACAGTTTTAATGAAAAACTGTTTTTT
TRBV12-3/TRBV12-4,TRBJ2-5,.,.,CASSQEETQYF,TGTGCCAGCAGTCAAGAAGAGACCCAGTACTTC
TRBV29-1,TRBJ1-1,few,.,CSSALGGTEAFF,TGCAGCTCAGCCCTGGGAGGGACTGAAGCTTTCTTT
TRBV5-1,TRBJ2-3,.,TRBD2,CASMWSSGGATDTQYF,TGCGCCAGCATGTGGTCTAGCGGGGGGGCCACAGATACGCAGTATTTT
TRBV24-1,TRBJ1-2,many,.,CATSEADYGYTF,TGTGCCACCAGTGAGGCCGACTATGGCTACACCTTC
TRBV10-3,TRBJ2-3,many,.,CAISESRLGGVGTDTQYF,TGTGCCATCAGTGAGTCGAGACTGGGGGGCGTCGGCACAGATACGCAGTATTTT
TRBV20-1,TRBJ2-3,many,.,CSASGGSSTDTQYF,TGCAGTGCTAGCGGCGGCAGCAGCACAGATACGCAGTATTTT